The clone carrying this T cell receptor (beta chain) came up many times. The sample belongs to a study of T cells in Graves' hyperthyroidism and ophthalmopathy. RNA transcripts served as the template for amplifying TCR beta CDR3 regions. An initial round of RT-PCR targeting the TCR CDR3 relied on the HTBI primer set. TCRdb used MiXCR to reprocess the multiplex PCR reads, holding one entry per CDR3 protein. The repertoire includes around 490,000 distinct CDR3 sequences, about 20% of them detected once, and 47% sits in the top ten. Any patient presenting with uncontrolled infection, other autoimmune disease, pregnancy or lactation was left out. Each diagnosis drew on symptoms, thyroxine, TRAb, thyroid ultrasound and orbital computed tomography findings. From more than 9 ml of fresh peripheral blood, PBMCs were isolated. Material for sequencing was blood. The source of this sequence is a middle-aged man with Graves' ophthalmopathy.

The CDR3 DNA follows: TGTGCCAGCCTCACAGGGACCTACGAGCAGTACTTC. This gives the protein CASLTGTYEQYF. The chain recombines TRBV28 with TRBJ2-7; D possibly corresponds to TRBD1 (6 bases). The CDR3 contains 12 residues. Trimming removed 8 bases at V and 2 bases at J, with 10 bases between. In germline, CDR1 is MDHEN, CDR2 SYDVKM.